These 20 T cell receptor beta chains were sequenced from one sample in a study of CD8+CD57+ T cells in acquired aplastic anemia. Both TCR beta VDJ combination and CDR3 sequence profiling were carried out. Genomic DNA was the template for this profiling. TCRdb reprocessed the reads via MiXCR and lists one record per CDR3 protein. The repertoire holds some 180,000 distinct CDR3 sequences, 46% seen once, with approximately 2.9% in the top ten. Sequences were obtained from sorted CD4+, CD8+, or CD8+CD57+ T cells (not recorded which) from PBMCs. The receptors were gathered from a human donor in good health.

This clonotype was detected a few times. The chain has TRBV6-1 and TRBJ1-6; 8 nucleotides match TRBD1. The germline gives CDR1 MNHNS, CDR2 SASEGT. Trimming took 6 bases from V and 1 from J; bases not matched to a gene: 8. CDR3 size: 17 residues. CDR3: CASRSGQGGSYNSPLHF. The CDR3 DNA reads as TGTGCCAGCAGGTCCGGACAGGGAGGTTCCTATAATTCACCCCTCCACTTT.

CDR3 loop: CSGGTNSYEQYF. For the CDR3, the DNA is TGCAGTGGTGGGACAAACTCCTACGAGCAGTACTTC. This chain uses TRBV20-1 with TRBJ2-7; tentative D call: TRBD1 (6 bases). Germline V CDR1 and CDR2: DFQATT, SNEGSKA (reference sequence). V lost 7 bases, J lost 0 bases, and 10 bases lay in between. The CDR3 runs to 12 residues.

This chain joins TRBV10-3 and TRBJ2-7; 10 bases align to TRBD2. The J call may be wrong; the DNA end is better matched by TRBJ2-1. Germline CDR1 and CDR2: ENHRY and SYGVKD. The CDR3 sequence is 14 residues long. The CDR3 coding sequence is TGTGCCATCAGTGATAGCGGGGGGAATGATGAGCAGTTCTTC. This translates into CAISDSGGNDEQFF.

The chain combines TRBV10-3 with TRBJ1-6; 9 nucleotides agree with TRBD1. CDR3 size: 15 residues. Germline assignment: CDR1 ENHRY and CDR2 SYGVKD. J lost 6 bases, V lost 8 bases, and 8 bases had no gene match. The CDR3 loop reads CAIAPGQGGNSPLHF. CDR3 bases: TGTGCCATCGCTCCGGGACAGGGAGGTAATTCACCCCTCCACTTT.

This clonotype was seen at least ten times. This chain connects TRBV2 to TRBJ2-1; 15 positions agree with TRBD2. In germline, CDR1 is SNHLY, CDR2 FYNNEI. V lost 3 bases, J lost 7 bases, and 10 bases stayed unmatched. The CDR3 is 18 residues long. CDR3 nucleotides: TGTGCCAGCAGTGATTTAGGACTAGCGGGAGGGCCTGTGAATGAGCAGTTCTTC. It translates to CASSDLGLAGGPVNEQFF.

CDR3 coding DNA: TGTGCCAGCACCCCCCAGCGGGCGAACTATGGCTACACCTTC. Protein: CASTPQRANYGYTF. The chain has TRBV2 and TRBJ1-2; D unresolved. In germline, CDR1 is SNHLY, CDR2 FYNNEI. The CDR3 length is 14 residues. Trimming removed 7 bases at V and 2 bases at J, with 14 bases between.

This clonotype was recorded at least ten times. V and J are TRBV15 and TRBJ2-1, with TRBD2 identical over 12 bases. The CDR3 runs 15 residues. With V trimmed by 3 bases and J by 8 bases, 5 bases remained unmatched. Germline values: CDR1 LNHNV, CDR2 YYDKDF (reference sequence). As DNA, the CDR3 is TGTGCCACCAGCAGGGCGACTAGCGGGAGAGATGAGCAGTTCTTC. Its protein product is CATSRATSGRDEQFF. Drawing the rest from reference TRBV15 and TRBJ2-1, the complete variable domain is DAMVIQNPRYQVTQFGKPVTLSCSQTLNHNVMYWYQQKSSQAPKLLFHYYDKDFNNEADTPDNFQSRRPNTSFCFLDIRSPGLGDTAMYLCATSRATSGRDEQFFGPGTRLTVL.

The sample holds many counts of this clonotype. This chain links TRBV7-3 with TRBJ2-3, with 10 bases aligning to TRBD2. The CDR3 extends over 17 amino acids. Germline trimming cut 1 base from V and 1 base from J; bases unmatched to any gene: 5. The germline gives CDR1 SGHTA, CDR2 FQGTGA. The CDR3, as DNA: TGTGCCAGCAGCTTAAGTCCTAGCGGGAGCCGCACAGATACGCAGTATTTT. It specifies CASSLSPSGSRTDTQYF. Drawing the rest from reference TRBV7-3 and TRBJ2-3, the complete variable domain is GAGVSQTPSNKVTEKGKYVELRCDPISGHTALYWYRQSLGQGPEFLIYFQGTGAADDSGLPNDRFFAVRPEGSVSTLKIQRTERGDSAVYLCASSLSPSGSRTDTQYFGPGTRLTVL.

This clonotype was counted many times. The chain recombines TRBV20-1 with TRBJ2-7; TRBD1 aligns across 11 bases. J lost 3 bases, V lost 0 bases, and 4 bases had no gene match. The V gene's germline CDR1 is DFQATT and CDR2 SNEGSKA (reference sequence). The CDR3 loop spans 15 amino acids. The CDR3 reads CSARDPGTGGYEQYF. CDR3 DNA sequence: TGCAGTGCTAGAGATCCCGGGACAGGGGGCTACGAGCAGTACTTC.

V and J are TRBV7-3 and TRBJ1-6, with unresolved D. The CDR3 is 13 residues long. Germline loops: CDR1 SGHTA, CDR2 FQGTGA. With 5 bases removed from V and 10 bases from J, the gap between germline ends came to 12 bases. CDR3 loop: CASSRVLTSPLHF. The DNA for the CDR3 is TGTGCCAGCAGCCGTGTTTTGACCTCACCCCTCCACTTT. Drawing the rest from reference TRBV7-3 and TRBJ1-6, the complete variable domain is GAGVSQTPSNKVTEKGKYVELRCDPISGHTALYWYRQSLGQGPEFLIYFQGTGAADDSGLPNDRFFAVRPEGSVSTLKIQRTERGDSAVYLCASSRVLTSPLHFGNGTRLTVT.

This clonotype was seen at least ten times. The J gene is TRBJ2-3, the V gene TRBV7-8; D gene uncertain. The CDR3 has 12 amino acids. Germline CDR1 SGHVS, CDR2 FQNEAQ. V was trimmed by 1 base and J by 7 bases, leaving 6 bases between them. DNA of the CDR3: TGTGCCAGCAGCTTAGTTGAAAATACGCAGTATTTT. Encoded protein: CASSLVENTQYF.

The J gene is TRBJ2-7, the V gene TRBV2; D uncertain. The length of the CDR3 is 15 residues. Trimming stripped 1 base from V and 2 bases from J, with 12 bases between. CDR1 and CDR2 from the germline V gene are SNHLY and FYNNEI. The DNA for the CDR3 is TGTGCCAGCAGTGAAGGTGCAGGTTCTCCCTACGAGCAGTACTTC. This codes for CASSEGAGSPYEQYF. Variable domain in full (rest from reference TRBV2 and TRBJ2-7): EPEVTQTPSHQVTQMGQEVILRCVPISNHLYFYWYRQILGQKVEFLVSFYNNEISEKSEIFDDQFSVERPDGSNFTLKIRSTKLEDSAMYFCASSEGAGSPYEQYFGPGTRLTVT.

This clonotype was detected ten times or more. The chain has TRBV24-1 and TRBJ2-7; D might be TRBD1 or TRBD2, each matching 6 bases. The V and J ends lost 5 bases and 5 bases respectively, with 15 bases between them. The germline gives CDR1 KGHDR, CDR2 SFDVKD. CDR3 length: 14 residues. The CDR3 DNA is TGTGCCACCAGTGTATCCGGGGGCGCAGACGAGCAGTACTTC. Protein sequence: CATSVSGGADEQYF.

This clonotype was counted many times. This chain joins TRBV14 and TRBJ2-7; TRBD1 matches at 9 bases. V was pared by 1 base and J by 8 bases, with 3 bases of the junction left unmatched. In germline, CDR1 is SGHDN, CDR2 FVKESK. The CDR3 has 13 amino acids. The CDR3 coding sequence is TGTGCCAGCAGCCAAGCGGGACAGGGAAAGCAGTACTTC. It is translated as CASSQAGQGKQYF.

This clonotype was seen a few times. This sequence joins TRBV24-1 and TRBJ2-3, with D unclear. The CDR3 is 16 residues long. Germline loops: CDR1 KGHDR, CDR2 SFDVKD. Trimming stripped 1 base from V and 0 bases from J, with 10 bases between. CDR3 nucleotides: TGTGCCACCAGTGATTTCCGGACCCCTAGCACAGATACGCAGTATTTT. It translates to CATSDFRTPSTDTQYF.

The table lists this clonotype with many counts. V gene TRBV11-1 combines with J gene TRBJ2-7; D possibly corresponds to TRBD2 (6 bases). Per the germline V gene, CDR1 is SGHAT and CDR2 is FQDESV (reference sequence). The CDR3 length is 17 residues. V lost 2 bases and J 7 bases, leaving 24 bases between the germline ends. The CDR3 protein is CASSLKRSTGTLGEQYF. In DNA, the CDR3 is TGTGCCAGCAGCTTAAAAAGATCCACCGGGACTCTGGGGGAGCAGTACTTC.

This clonotype was recorded at least ten times. The chain recombines TRBV9 with TRBJ2-7, with 8 bases that match TRBD2. Trimming at V came to 4 bases and at J to 2 bases, leaving 8 bases not matched to a gene. CDR1 and CDR2 (germline): SGDLS, YYNGEE. The CDR3 is 15 residues long. The CDR3 DNA reads as TGTGCCAGCAGCCCAAAACTAGCGGAAGCCTACGAGCAGTACTTC. Translating gives CASSPKLAEAYEQYF.

This clonotype was picked up many times. The V call is TRBV13, the J call TRBJ2-3; D uncertain. The V gene's germline CDR1 is PRHDT and CDR2 FYEKMQ (reference sequence). V was trimmed by 8 bases and J by 0 bases, leaving 9 bases between them. This CDR3 has 13 residues. The CDR3 spells CASGSESTDTQYF. The CDR3 DNA sequence: TGTGCCAGCGGGTCGGAAAGCACAGATACGCAGTATTTT.

This clonotype has only a few counts. The rearrangement uses TRBV11-2 and TRBJ2-1; tentative D call: TRBD2 (5 bases). Trimming removed 5 bases from V and 12 bases from J, with 17 bases in between. CDR1 SGHAT and CDR2 FQNNGV come from the germline V gene. This CDR3 comprises 13 residues. The CDR3 region is CASSTNHPGRQFF. Written as DNA, the CDR3 is TGTGCCAGCAGCACCAACCACCCGGGGAGGCAGTTCTTC.

The rearrangement joins TRBV4-1 to TRBJ2-5; D remains unclear. In germline, CDR1 is MGHRA, CDR2 YSYEKL. The CDR3 runs 16 residues. V was clipped by 1 base and J by 1 base, with 13 bases between them. CDR3 coding DNA: TGCGCCAGCAGCCAAGTATCTGGGCGGTCCCAAGAGACCCAGTACTTC. The encoded protein is CASSQVSGRSQETQYF.